These 8 T cell receptor beta chains share one sample of origin, sequenced in a study of yellow fever vaccine responses in identical twins. Via MiXCR, TCRdb re-called the RT-PCR reads, giving one row per CDR3 protein. The repertoire holds 35,000 or so distinct CDR3 sequences, with more than 50% as singletons. Sequenced material: T cells from blood (PBMCs), unsorted or a sorted subset (not recorded which), taken before or after yellow fever vaccination (not recorded which). The receptors shown here come from a woman between 18 and 30 years old who received the yellow fever vaccine.

The V call is TRBV5-1, the J call TRBJ2-3, with D perhaps TRBD2 (6 bases). The CDR3 contains 12 residues. Germline CDR1 SGHRS, CDR2 YFSETQ. Trimming removed 5 bases from V and 5 bases from J, with 9 bases in between. The CDR3 sequence: CASRAGGDTQYF. CDR3 in DNA: TGCGCCAGCAGGGCCGGGGGAGATACGCAGTATTTT. Drawing the rest from reference TRBV5-1 and TRBJ2-3, the complete variable domain is KAGVTQTPRYLIKTRGQQVTLSCSPISGHRSVSWYQQTPGQGLQFLFEYFSETQRNKGNFPGRFSGRQFSNSRSEMNVSTLELGDSALYLCASRAGGDTQYFGPGTRLTVL.

The V call is TRBV24-1, the J call TRBJ2-5; D call uncertain. The CDR3 spans 13 residues. Per the germline V gene, CDR1 is KGHDR and CDR2 is SFDVKD. V was shortened by 5 bases and J by 5 bases, with 11 bases between the two germline ends. The CDR3, as DNA: TGTGCCACCAGTGGTCTCCGAGGTGAGACCCAGTACTTC. It is translated as CATSGLRGETQYF.

This clonotype has just a few counts. V usage is TRBV7-9 and J usage is TRBJ2-1; D is unclear. Germline V CDR1 and CDR2: SEHNR, FQNEAQ (reference sequence). V dropped 8 bases and J dropped 7 bases, with 12 bases sitting between them. The CDR3 length is 12 residues. CDR3 protein: CASLKIKNEQFF. CDR3 bases: TGTGCCAGCCTAAAAATTAAAAATGAGCAGTTCTTC.

This chain connects TRBV11-3 to TRBJ1-5, with a tentative D call TRBD1 (5 bases). Trimming cost V 5 bases and J 2 bases, with 16 bases left between them. CDR1 and CDR2 (germline): SGHNT, YENEEA. CDR3 length: 16 residues. The CDR3 region is CASSPVGGGGNQPQHF. In nucleotides, the CDR3 is TGTGCCAGCAGCCCAGTCGGGGGGGGAGGCAATCAGCCCCAGCATTTT. Full variable domain (remainder filled in from reference TRBV11-3 and TRBJ1-5): EAGVVQSPRYKIIEKKQPVAFWCNPISGHNTLYWYLQNLGQGPELLIRYENEEAVDDSQLPKDRFSAERLKGVDSTLKIQPAELGDSAVYLCASSPVGGGGNQPQHFGDGTRLSIL.

The gene calls are TRBV11-1 and TRBJ2-7; D uncertain. The germline gives CDR1 SGHAT, CDR2 FQDESV (reference sequence). CDR3 size: 15 residues. Trimming stripped 5 bases from V and 3 bases from J, with 17 bases between. The CDR3: CASSPRPYSNYEQYF. The DNA for the CDR3 is TGTGCCAGCAGCCCTAGGCCGTATTCCAACTACGAGCAGTACTTC.

The chain links TRBV4-1 to TRBJ2-5; 9 bases match TRBD2. After removal of 4 bases from V and 4 bases from J, the junction contained 7 bases not matched to a gene. The CDR3 is 15 residues long. Germline V gene data show CDR1 as MGHRA and CDR2 as YSYEKL. CDR3 nucleotide sequence: TGCGCCAGCAGCCGTCGGATAGCGGGAGTAGAGACCCAGTACTTC. As protein: CASSRRIAGVETQYF.

The chain carries TRBV29-1 and TRBJ2-1, with D maybe TRBD2 (5 bases). Deletions cut 1 base from V and 3 bases from J, with 10 bases between. The CDR3 contains 14 residues. Per germline, CDR1 SQVTM and CDR2 ANQGSEA. CDR3 region: CSVEVIGSYNEQFF. The CDR3 bases are TGCAGCGTTGAAGTGATAGGGAGCTACAATGAGCAGTTCTTC.

V gene TRBV20-1 combines with J gene TRBJ2-3; 8 bases are shared with TRBD2. V gave up 3 bases and J gave up 6 bases; unmatched junction bases: 8. CDR1 is DFQATT and CDR2 is SNEGSKA in the germline V gene (reference sequence). This CDR3 comprises 14 residues. CDR3 amino acids: CSASWRGDHDTQYF. In DNA, the CDR3 is TGCAGTGCTAGTTGGCGGGGGGACCACGATACGCAGTATTTT.